This record looks at one T cell receptor (beta chain) sequence and its context. Under the authors' procedure: Estimates of nucleated cell counts were drawn from the amplification of reference gene primers. The data were produced by immunoSEQ multiplex PCR, yet TCRdb's version contains in-frame clones alone and is incomplete. D and trimming come from the DNA, and the V and J calls and clone size come from that table. The data show approximately 150,000 clones, around 87% seen once. The sample belongs to a study of blood T cell repertoires in COVID-19. Participant age was roughly 18 to 90 years, and participants resided in fewer than 25 US areas. Participant reports of clinical history set cohort assignment. Two negative PCRs, clearance, or symptom resolution had been documented for recovered Cohort 3 donors. The CDR3 runs 16 residues. The V and J ends lost 4 bases and 7 bases respectively, with 18 bases between them. Germline V gene sequence: CDR1 SGHTS, CDR2 YDEGEE.

This receptor was obtained from a man aged 55 to 69 who had recovered from COVID-19. The gene calls are TRBV5-8 and TRBJ1-6; D gene uncertain. The source material was PBMCs or T cells enriched from blood (not recorded which). DNA for the CDR3: TGTGCCAGCAGCGCCCGGGATAGAAAAAAGAATTCACCCCTCCACTTT. This encodes CASSARDRKKNSPLHF.